Listed below are T cell receptor beta chains from one sample, sequenced in a study of blood T cell repertoires in COVID-19. Measured with immunoSEQ multiplex PCR; TCRdb has only the in-frame clones, and not every one. Of 83,000 or so clones in the sample, roughly 86% are singletons; the top ten hold about a fifth. The specimen sequenced was peripheral blood. These TCRs come from a human donor in a cohort sampled during active COVID-19. Both conserved end residues are part of each CDR3. A D gene is named only where the DNA matches it firmly. Rows may omit the clone size; those that give it use once, few, many or a size class.

d_call	cdr3_length	v_call	j_call	clone_size	cdr3_aa	cdr3_nt
.	15	TRBV5-1	TRBJ1-2	.	CASSFQAGAESGYTF	TGCGCCAGCAGCTTTCAGGCAGGGGCAGAAAGTGGCTACACCTTC
.	11	TRBV5-5	TRBJ2-7	.	CASSLGLEQYF	TGTGCCAGCAGCTTGGGTCTGGAGCAGTACTTC
.	12	TRBV12-3/TRBV12-4	TRBJ2-7	.	CASSFPVGEQYF	TGTGCCAGCAGTTTCCCGGTTGGCGAGCAGTACTTC
TRBD1	16	TRBV5-1	TRBJ2-2	few	CASSLGQGGDTGELFF	TGCGCCAGCAGCCTGGGACAGGGAGGCGACACCGGGGAGCTGTTTTTT
TRBD1	18	TRBV13	TRBJ2-2	.	CASSLATIPGQSSRELFF	TGTGCCAGCAGCTTAGCCACAATCCCGGGACAGTCCTCGCGGGAGCTGTTTTTT
.	12	TRBV12-3/TRBV12-4	TRBJ2-5	.	CASSFVVETQYF	TGTGCCAGCAGTTTCGTCGTAGAGACCCAGTACTTC
TRBD2	14	TRBV6-6	TRBJ2-7	.	CASKFGTSGYEQYF	TGTGCCAGCAAGTTCGGGACTAGCGGCTACGAGCAGTACTTC
TRBD2	15	TRBV5-1	TRBJ2-7	few	CASSLGGGLAIEQYF	TGCGCCAGCAGCTTGGGTGGGGGACTAGCAATCGAGCAGTACTTC
TRBD1	15	TRBV3-1/TRBV3-2	TRBJ1-6	few	CASSSRDRRNSPLHF	TGTGCCAGCAGCTCCCGGGACAGGCGTAATTCACCCCTCCACTTT
.	15	TRBV28	TRBJ1-5	.	CASSPGSGGGQPQHF	TGTGCCAGCAGTCCTGGAAGCGGGGGCGGTCAGCCCCAGCATTTT
TRBD1	13	TRBV7-2	TRBJ1-1	.	CASRLQGGTEAFF	TGTGCCAGCAGACTGCAGGGGGGCACTGAAGCTTTCTTT
.	14	TRBV6-5	TRBJ2-1	.	CASSQLRAAREQFF	TGTGCCAGCAGTCAACTCAGGGCGGCACGTGAGCAGTTCTTC
.	12	TRBV7-9	TRBJ1-5	.	CASSSEHQPQHF	TGTGCCAGCAGCTCCGAACACCAGCCCCAGCATTTT
.	15	TRBV2	TRBJ2-2	.	CASSESGLNTGELFF	TGTGCCAGCAGTGAAAGCGGGTTGAACACCGGGGAGCTGTTTTTT
.	14	TRBV10-2	TRBJ1-5	.	CASSETTLREPQHF	TGCGCCAGCAGTGAGACAACCCTGAGGGAGCCCCAGCATTTT
TRBD1	16	TRBV11-2	TRBJ2-5	.	CASSLGWTGGFETQYF	TGTGCCAGCAGCTTAGGATGGACAGGGGGCTTTGAGACCCAGTACTTC
TRBD1	13	TRBV6-6	TRBJ1-1	once	CASIKTGGTEAFF	TGTGCCAGCATCAAGACAGGGGGTACTGAAGCTTTCTTT
.	14	TRBV5-5	TRBJ1-5	.	CASSPQRWAQPQHF	TGTGCCAGCAGCCCGCAAAGATGGGCCCAGCCCCAGCATTTT
.	16	TRBV4-1	TRBJ1-4	.	CASSQLRGATNEKLFF	TGCGCCAGCAGCCAATTGAGAGGTGCAACTAATGAAAAACTGTTTTTT
.	16	TRBV5-1	TRBJ1-1	few	CASSPGEGGANTEAFF	TGCGCCAGCAGCCCTGGAGAAGGGGGAGCAAACACTGAAGCTTTCTTT
.	13	TRBV27	TRBJ1-4	.	CASSPSGFEKLFF	TGTGCCAGCAGTCCCTCAGGTTTTGAAAAACTGTTTTTT
TRBD2	15	TRBV20-1	TRBJ2-1	.	CSASNSGGRGNEQFF	TGCAGTGCTAGTAATAGCGGGGGTAGGGGCAATGAGCAGTTCTTC
.	13	TRBV15	TRBJ2-5	.	CATSRDSKETQYF	TGTGCCACCAGCAGAGATAGTAAAGAGACCCAGTACTTC
TRBD1	15	TRBV18	TRBJ1-3	.	CASSPNRGTGNTIYF	TGTGCCAGCTCACCGAACAGGGGGACTGGAAACACCATATATTTT
.	15	TRBV5-1	TRBJ2-6	.	CASSLTSSGANVLTF	TGCGCCAGCAGCTTGACTAGCTCTGGGGCCAACGTCCTGACTTTC